The next 24 T cell receptor beta chains were all read from a single sample in a study of CD8 T cells in Susac syndrome (dated by TCRdb to the late 2010s). Library construction relied on the immunoSEQ multiplex PCR assay. RNA was extracted using the RNeasy kit, and about 0.45 to 1 microgram was reverse transcribed with random hexamers. Using fastp trimming at Q25 and MiXCR clonotype assembly, TCRdb reanalyzed the public sequencing data and kept in-frame beta chains. All rows with the same CDR3 protein become a single entry with the most common DNA and genes. For this sample the table gives about 120,000 distinct CDR3 sequences, of which 85% to 95% were detected only once. The ten largest clones add up to around 0.085% of the sample. Source material: CD4+ T cells from PBMCs. These receptors all come from a human donor with multiple sclerosis.

The CDR3 nucleotides are TGTGCCAGCATAGACAGGGTCTGGGACACTGAAGCTTTCTTT. Translating gives CASIDRVWDTEAFF. The V gene is TRBV6-2 or TRBV6-3, the J gene TRBJ1-1; TRBD1 matches at 7 bases. The CDR3 has 14 residues. Unmatched junction bases numbered 8, after V lost 7 bases and J lost 3 bases. Germline V lookup: CDR1 MNHEY, CDR2 SVGEGT.

The CDR3, as DNA: TGTGCCAGCGCACAATCTGGAAACACCATATATTTT. Its protein is CASAQSGNTIYF. The chain employs TRBV7-9 and TRBJ1-3; D is unresolved. There are 12 residues in the CDR3. Trimming took 8 bases from V and 1 from J, leaving 6 bases between them. CDR1 SEHNR and CDR2 FQNEAQ come from the germline V gene (reference sequence). Complete variable domain (other parts from reference TRBV7-9 and TRBJ1-3): DTGVSQNPRHKITKRGQNVTFRCDPISEHNRLYWYRQTLGQGPEFLTYFQNEAQLEKSRLLSDRFSAERPKGSFSTLEIQRTEQGDSAMYLCASAQSGNTIYFGEGSWLTVV.

The V and J genes are TRBV15 and TRBJ1-2; D is uncertain. Germline CDR1 and CDR2: LNHNV and YYDKDF (reference sequence). The V and J ends lost 9 bases and 1 base respectively, with 15 bases between them. This CDR3 is 14 amino acids long. CDR3 amino acids: CATTRGSINYGYTF. The CDR3 DNA follows: TGTGCCACTACGCGGGGTTCAATTAACTATGGCTACACCTTC.

The chain recombines TRBV24-1 with TRBJ2-2, with D unclear. Germline lookup yields CDR1 KGHDR and CDR2 SFDVKD. Trimming pared 3 bases from V and 0 bases from J, leaving 7 bases between. The CDR3 has 15 residues. This CDR3 reads CATSDIQTNTGELFF. The CDR3 DNA reads TGTGCCACCAGTGATATACAGACGAACACCGGGGAGCTGTTTTTT.

The sample holds one count of this clonotype. The chain is built from TRBV20-1 and TRBJ1-2; D gene unclear. Germline V CDR1 and CDR2: DFQATT, SNEGSKA (reference sequence). There are 12 residues in the CDR3. V lost 4 bases and J lost 4, with 10 bases in between. The CDR3 DNA reads TGCAGTGCTACGTCACTACGCTATGGCTACACCTTC. Amino acid sequence: CSATSLRYGYTF.

The V and J genes are TRBV4-2 and TRBJ2-1; 7 bases are a match to TRBD2. After removal of 1 base from V and 9 bases from J, the junction contained 9 bases not matched to a gene. Germline V gives CDR1 LGHNA, CDR2 YNFKEQ. This CDR3 region has 15 residues. DNA of the CDR3: TGTGCCAGCAGCCAAGGGCTAGCGGATGGGAGTGAGCAGTTCTTC. Its translation is CASSQGLADGSEQFF.

The rearrangement joins TRBV7-9 to TRBJ1-6, with D unresolved. Trimming took off 0 bases at V and 7 bases at J, with 10 bases between the two ends. Germline assignment: CDR1 SEHNR and CDR2 FQNEAQ (reference sequence). The CDR3 length is 15 residues. The CDR3 region has the DNA TGTGCCAGCAGCTTAGCGGCAGCGGAGAATTCACCCCTCCACTTT. Residues: CASSLAAAENSPLHF. The variable domain in full, with the rest retrieved from reference TRBV7-9 and TRBJ1-6, is DTGVSQNPRHKITKRGQNVTFRCDPISEHNRLYWYRQTLGQGPEFLTYFQNEAQLEKSRLLSDRFSAERPKGSFSTLEIQRTEQGDSAMYLCASSLAAAENSPLHFGNGTRLTVT.

The DNA for the CDR3 is TGTGCCACCAGTGATCCCGGGACAGGGGGAACCGGGGAGCTGTTTTTT. Translation: CATSDPGTGGTGELFF. This chain joins TRBV24-1 and TRBJ2-2; 11 nucleotides match TRBD1. The CDR3 totals 16 residues. Germline CDR1 and CDR2: KGHDR and SFDVKD. The junction had 4 bases not matched to a gene; V was cut back by 3 bases and J by 5 bases.

V is TRBV3-1 and J is TRBJ1-3, with no clear D. The CDR3 spans 15 residues. The V gene's germline CDR1 is LGHDT and CDR2 YNNKEL (reference sequence). Trimming took off 0 bases at V and 4 bases at J, with 10 bases between the two ends. DNA of the CDR3: TGTGCCAGCAGCCAAGATGAGAGAAGAGGAAACACCATATATTTT. It translates to CASSQDERRGNTIYF.

The chain links TRBV20-1 to TRBJ1-2; possible D gene TRBD1, 6 bases. V lost 5 bases to trimming and J lost 12 bases, with 25 bases between them. The CDR3 is 14 amino acids. Germline V gives CDR1 DFQATT, CDR2 SNEGSKA (reference sequence). CDR3: CSARLGAGVMRNTF. In DNA, the CDR3 is TGCAGTGCTCGCCTGGGAGCAGGGGTTATGAGGAACACCTTC.

V usage is TRBV7-9 and J usage is TRBJ2-2; the match to TRBD1 covers 9 bases. The V segment lost 5 bases and the J segment 1 base; nucleotides outside the gene matches: 8. Germline V gene lookup returns CDR1 SEHNR and CDR2 FQNEAQ (reference sequence). CDR3 length equals 17 residues. CDR3: CASSMPTGGKNTGELFF. Written as DNA, the CDR3 is TGTGCCAGCAGCATGCCGACAGGGGGAAAGAACACCGGGGAGCTGTTTTTT. Filled out from reference TRBV7-9 and TRBJ2-2, the complete variable domain reads DTGVSQNPRHKITKRGQNVTFRCDPISEHNRLYWYRQTLGQGPEFLTYFQNEAQLEKSRLLSDRFSAERPKGSFSTLEIQRTEQGDSAMYLCASSMPTGGKNTGELFFGEGSRLTVL.

The rearrangement uses TRBV19 and TRBJ2-5; the match to TRBD1 covers 9 bases. CDR1 and CDR2 from the germline V gene are LNHDA and SQIVND (reference sequence). V lost 5 bases, J lost 2 bases, and 6 bases stayed unmatched. The CDR3 has 15 amino acids. The chain's CDR3 is CASSDRGSMQETQYF. The CDR3 nucleotides read TGTGCCAGTAGTGACAGGGGGAGTATGCAAGAGACCCAGTACTTC.

V is TRBV20-1 and J is TRBJ2-7; possibly TRBD2 for D (6 bases). CDR3 length: 12 residues. V was shortened by 6 bases and J by 3 bases, with 12 bases between the two germline ends. From germline, CDR1 is DFQATT and CDR2 SNEGSKA (reference sequence). The CDR3 spells CSAGGWDYEQYF. CDR3 sequence (DNA): TGCAGTGCGGGGGGTTGGGACTACGAGCAGTACTTC.

V is TRBV5-6 and J is TRBJ1-4; tentatively, D is TRBD1 (6 bases). The CDR3 spans 16 residues. Between the trimmed V and J ends, which lost 6 bases and 3 bases, there was a span of 18 bases. The V gene's germline CDR1 is SGHDT and CDR2 YYEEEE. CDR3 loop: CASTPRGGTANEKLFF. CDR3 nucleotide sequence: TGTGCCAGCACCCCCCGGGGGGGCACCGCTAATGAAAAACTGTTTTTT. Looking up the rest from reference TRBV5-6 and TRBJ1-4 gives the full variable domain: DAGVTQSPTHLIKTRGQQVTLRCSPKSGHDTVSWYQQALGQGPQFIFQYYEEEERQRGNFPDRFSGHQFPNYSSELNVNALLLGDSALYLCASTPRGGTANEKLFFGSGTQLSVL.

V is TRBV10-3 and J is TRBJ2-7; 9 nucleotides line up with TRBD2. Germline V gene sequence: CDR1 ENHRY, CDR2 SYGVKD. Trimming took 10 bases from V and 0 from J; bases not matched to a gene: 10. The CDR3 runs 15 residues. The DNA of the CDR3 is TGTGCCACCGTGCGTAGCGGGGGTAGCTCCTACGAGCAGTACTTC. This encodes CATVRSGGSSYEQYF.

Only a few counts were recorded for this clonotype. The chain couples TRBV28 to TRBJ2-7; D unresolved. Trimming cost V 1 base and J 0 bases, with 1 base left between them. The CDR3 contains 12 residues. Germline values: CDR1 MDHEN, CDR2 SYDVKM. CDR3 bases: TGTGCCAGCAGTTTATACTCCTACGAGCAGTACTTC. Translating it yields CASSLYSYEQYF.

V gene TRBV7-9 combines with J gene TRBJ2-5; D gene uncertain. V was cut by 8 bases and J by 2 bases, with 12 bases left in between. In germline, CDR1 is SEHNR, CDR2 FQNEAQ (reference sequence). CDR3 length: 13 amino acids. CDR3 protein: CASLYGFQETQYF. CDR3 bases: TGTGCCAGCCTTTATGGCTTTCAAGAGACCCAGTACTTC.

J is TRBJ1-1 and V is TRBV28; D unresolved. Germline V gene data show CDR1 as MDHEN and CDR2 as SYDVKM. Trimming shortened V by 6 bases and J by 0 bases, and 14 bases separated the two germline ends. CDR3 size: 15 residues. Here the CDR3 reads CASRKSNGVNTEAFF. The CDR3 nucleotides are TGTGCCAGCAGAAAATCAAATGGGGTGAACACTGAAGCTTTCTTT.

The chain is built from TRBV6-5 and TRBJ1-2, with D perhaps TRBD1 (5 bases). Per germline, CDR1 MNHEY and CDR2 SVGAGI. Trimming left V 0 bases short and J 0 bases short, with 14 bases between. The CDR3 consists of 17 residues. CDR3 nucleotides: TGTGCCAGCAGTTACTCTTTCGACAGTCCGTCTAACTATGGCTACACCTTC. It yields the protein CASSYSFDSPSNYGYTF.

The chain couples TRBV15 to TRBJ1-5; D unresolved. Trimming took off 5 bases at V and 4 bases at J, with 6 bases between the two ends. The CDR3 totals 12 residues. Germline CDR1 is LNHNV and CDR2 is YYDKDF (reference sequence). The CDR3 coding sequence is TGTGCCACCAGCGGGTTAAATCAGCCCCAGCATTTT. This sequence encodes CATSGLNQPQHF.

The V call is TRBV7-2, the J call TRBJ2-5; no definite D call. This CDR3 comprises 13 residues. CDR1 and CDR2 (germline): SGHTA, FQGNSA. Trimming removed 0 bases from V and 7 bases from J, with 9 bases in between. CDR3 coding DNA: TGTGCCAGCAGCTTAGCGTCTTTGGGGACCCAGTACTTC. Its translation is CASSLASLGTQYF.

The chain has TRBV7-9 and TRBJ1-2; no reliable D call. The V gene's germline CDR1 is SEHNR and CDR2 FQNEAQ (reference sequence). With 6 bases removed from V and 6 bases from J, the gap between germline ends came to 14 bases. CDR3 length: 13 residues. The DNA of the CDR3 is TGTGCCAGCAGTAACCAGGACGCTAATGGCTACACCTTC. Its translation: CASSNQDANGYTF.

The V call is TRBV20-1, the J call TRBJ2-5; 12 bases are shared with TRBD2. The CDR3 runs to 15 residues. Germline V lookup: CDR1 DFQATT, CDR2 SNEGSKA (reference sequence). The trim removed 6 bases at V and 1 base at J, leaving 6 bases unmatched. For the CDR3, the DNA is TGCAGTGCCCCTGCTAGCGGGGGGGCCCAAGAGACCCAGTACTTC. It specifies CSAPASGGAQETQYF.

The chain links TRBV20-1 to TRBJ1-5, with D possibly being TRBD1 (6 bases). Germline lookup yields CDR1 DFQATT and CDR2 SNEGSKA (reference sequence). V was cut by 3 bases and J by 5 bases, with 14 bases left in between. This CDR3 spans 14 amino acids. CDR3: CSASVQGPDQPQHF. As DNA, the CDR3 is TGCAGTGCTAGTGTACAGGGTCCGGATCAGCCCCAGCATTTT.